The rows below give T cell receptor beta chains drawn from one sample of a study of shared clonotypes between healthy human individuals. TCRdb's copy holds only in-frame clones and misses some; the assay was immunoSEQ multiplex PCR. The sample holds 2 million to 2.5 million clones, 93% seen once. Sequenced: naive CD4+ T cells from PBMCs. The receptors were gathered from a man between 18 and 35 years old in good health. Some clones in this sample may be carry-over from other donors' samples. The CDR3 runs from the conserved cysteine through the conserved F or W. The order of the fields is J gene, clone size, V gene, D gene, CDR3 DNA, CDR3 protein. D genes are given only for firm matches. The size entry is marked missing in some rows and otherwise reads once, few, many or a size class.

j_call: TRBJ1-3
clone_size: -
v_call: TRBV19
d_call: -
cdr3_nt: TGTGCCAGTAGTCTCCGGGTAACTGGAAACACCATATATTTT
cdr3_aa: CASSLRVTGNTIYF

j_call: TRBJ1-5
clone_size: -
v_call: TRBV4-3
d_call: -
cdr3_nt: TGCGCCAGCAGCCAAGATTCCTTCAGGGGAGGGAATCAGCCCCAGCATTTT
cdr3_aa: CASSQDSFRGGNQPQHF

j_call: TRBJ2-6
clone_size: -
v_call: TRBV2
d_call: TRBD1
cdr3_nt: TGTGCCAGCAACCGGGACAGGGAAATTCCTGGGGCCAACGTCCTGACTTTC
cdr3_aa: CASNRDREIPGANVLTF

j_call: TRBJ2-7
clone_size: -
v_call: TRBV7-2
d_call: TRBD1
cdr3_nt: TGTGCCAGCAGCCCCACAGGGGACGGCGAGCAGTACTTC
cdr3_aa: CASSPTGDGEQYF

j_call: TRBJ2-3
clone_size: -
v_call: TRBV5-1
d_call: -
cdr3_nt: TGCGCCAGCAGCTTTAGACTTCTGTCTTCGGCAACAGATACGCAGTATTTT
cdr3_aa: CASSFRLLSSATDTQYF

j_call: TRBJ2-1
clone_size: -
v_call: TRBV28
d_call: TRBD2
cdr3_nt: TGTGCCAGCAGAGGACTAGCGGGGAACAATGAGCAGTTCTTC
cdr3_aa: CASRGLAGNNEQFF

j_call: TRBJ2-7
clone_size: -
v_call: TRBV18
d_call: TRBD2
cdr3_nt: TGTGCCAGCTCACCACTGGCGGGAGCAGGTTTCGAGCAGTACTTC
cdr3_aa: CASSPLAGAGFEQYF

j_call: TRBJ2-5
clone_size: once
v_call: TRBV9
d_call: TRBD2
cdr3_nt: TGTGCCAGCAGCGTAGGGACTAGCGGAGGGATAGCGACCCAGTACTTC
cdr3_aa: CASSVGTSGGIATQYF

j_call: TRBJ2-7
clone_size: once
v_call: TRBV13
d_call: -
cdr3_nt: TGTGCCAGCAGCTATCGATTACCAACCTTAAACTACGAGCAGTACTTC
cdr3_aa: CASSYRLPTLNYEQYF

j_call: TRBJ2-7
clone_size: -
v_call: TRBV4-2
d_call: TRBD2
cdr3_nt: TGTGCCAGCAGCCAAGGCGGACTAGCGGGAAACTACGAGCAGTACTTC
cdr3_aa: CASSQGGLAGNYEQYF

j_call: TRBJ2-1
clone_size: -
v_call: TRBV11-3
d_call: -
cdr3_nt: TGTGCCAGCCGTCAGAATGAGCAGTTCTTC
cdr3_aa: CASRQNEQFF

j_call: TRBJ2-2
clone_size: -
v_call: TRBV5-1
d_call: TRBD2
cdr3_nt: TGCGCCAGCAGCTCCGGGGGGACCGGGGAGCTGTTTTTT
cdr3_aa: CASSSGGTGELFF

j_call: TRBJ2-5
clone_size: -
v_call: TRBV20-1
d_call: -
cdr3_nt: TGCAGTGCTAGACGTAGCGAGACCCAGTACTTC
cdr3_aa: CSARRSETQYF

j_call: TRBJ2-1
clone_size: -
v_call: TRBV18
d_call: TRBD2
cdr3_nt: TGTGCCAGCTCAACGACGACTAGCGGGAGCTCCTACAATGAGCAGTTCTTC
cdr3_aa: CASSTTTSGSSYNEQFF

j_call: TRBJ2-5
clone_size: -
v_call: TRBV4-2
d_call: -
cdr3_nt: TGTGCCAGCAGCCAAGACCTCCGGCGGGCCCAGTACTTC
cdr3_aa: CASSQDLRRAQYF

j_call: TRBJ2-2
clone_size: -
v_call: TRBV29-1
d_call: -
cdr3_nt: TGCAGCGTCTCAATAGCCGCGGTGAACACCGGGGAGCTGTTTTTT
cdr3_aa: CSVSIAAVNTGELFF

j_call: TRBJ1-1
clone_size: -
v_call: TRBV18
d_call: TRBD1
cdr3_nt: TGTGCCAGCTCACCAGGACAGGTCATGAACACTGAAGCTTTCTTT
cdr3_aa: CASSPGQVMNTEAFF

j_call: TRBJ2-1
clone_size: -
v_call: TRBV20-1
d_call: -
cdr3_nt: TGCAGGGGGGGAGCTAACAATGAGCAGTTCTTC
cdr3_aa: CRGGANNEQFF

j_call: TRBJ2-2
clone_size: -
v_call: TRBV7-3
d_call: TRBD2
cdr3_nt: TGTGCCAGCAGCTTAGGGGTCGCGGGAGGGGCCGGGGAGCTGTTTTTT
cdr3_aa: CASSLGVAGGAGELFF

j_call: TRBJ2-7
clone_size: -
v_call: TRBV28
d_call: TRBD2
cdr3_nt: TGTGCCAGCAACCCGGGAGGGCGGGGCGAGCAGTACTTC
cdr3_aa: CASNPGGRGEQYF

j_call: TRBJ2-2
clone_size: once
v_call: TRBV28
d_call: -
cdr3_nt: TGTGCCAGCCACCGAGGAACGGGAAGGGTCGCCGGGGAGCTGTTTTTT
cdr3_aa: CASHRGTGRVAGELFF

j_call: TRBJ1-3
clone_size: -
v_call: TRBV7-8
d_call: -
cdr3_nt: TGTGCCAGCAGCTTAGGACCACTATCCGGAAACACCATATATTTT
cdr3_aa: CASSLGPLSGNTIYF

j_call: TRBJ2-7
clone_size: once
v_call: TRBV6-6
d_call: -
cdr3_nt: TGTGCCAGCAGTTACTCGAGCCTCTACGAGCAGTACTTC
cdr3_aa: CASSYSSLYEQYF

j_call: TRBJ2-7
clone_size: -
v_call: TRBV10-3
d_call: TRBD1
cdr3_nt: TGTGCCATCAGCGGCCCGGGACAGGGGGTCTACGAGCAGTACTTC
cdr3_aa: CAISGPGQGVYEQYF

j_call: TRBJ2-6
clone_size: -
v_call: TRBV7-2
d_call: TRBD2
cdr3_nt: TGTGCCAGCCCAGGGAGGGGTCCCCTCTCTGGGGCCAACGTCCTGACTTTC
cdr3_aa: CASPGRGPLSGANVLTF

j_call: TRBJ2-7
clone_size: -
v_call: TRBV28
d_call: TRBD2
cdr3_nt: TGTGCCAGCAGTCTCCCGGGGAGTCGGGGACTACGGGAGCAGTACTTC
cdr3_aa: CASSLPGSRGLREQYF

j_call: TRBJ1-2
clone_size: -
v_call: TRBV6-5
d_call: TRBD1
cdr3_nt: TGTGCCAGCAGTCCATTTCCGACAGGGAACTATGGCTACACCTTC
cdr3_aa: CASSPFPTGNYGYTF

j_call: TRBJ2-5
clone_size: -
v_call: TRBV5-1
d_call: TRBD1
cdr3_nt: TGCGCCAGCAGCTTGTCAGGGACAGGGACCCAGTACTTC
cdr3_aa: CASSLSGTGTQYF

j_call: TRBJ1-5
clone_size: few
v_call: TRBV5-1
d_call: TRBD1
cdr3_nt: TGCGCCAGCAGCTCGGGACAGCCCAATCAGCCCCAGCATTTT
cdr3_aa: CASSSGQPNQPQHF

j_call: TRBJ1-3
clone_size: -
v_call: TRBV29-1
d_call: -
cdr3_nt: TGCAGCTCACGGGACACTCACTCTGGAAACACCATATATTTT
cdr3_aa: CSSRDTHSGNTIYF

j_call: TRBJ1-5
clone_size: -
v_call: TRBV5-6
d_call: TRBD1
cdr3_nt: TGTGCCAGCAGCGGGACAGCTAGCAATCAGCCCCAGCATTTT
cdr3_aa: CASSGTASNQPQHF

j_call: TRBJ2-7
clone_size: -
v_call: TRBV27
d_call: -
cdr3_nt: TGTGCCAGCAGTTATGGGACTCTCGGCTCCTACGAGCAGTACTTC
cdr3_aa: CASSYGTLGSYEQYF

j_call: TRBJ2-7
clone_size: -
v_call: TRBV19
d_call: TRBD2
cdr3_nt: TGTGCCAGTAGTATAAGGACTAGCGGGGCCTACGAGCAGTACTTC
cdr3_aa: CASSIRTSGAYEQYF

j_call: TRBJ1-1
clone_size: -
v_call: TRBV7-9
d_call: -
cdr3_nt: TGTGCCAGCAGCTTAAGGGGTAACACTGAAGCTTTCTTT
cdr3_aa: CASSLRGNTEAFF

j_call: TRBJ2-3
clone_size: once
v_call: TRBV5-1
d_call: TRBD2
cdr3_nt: TGCGCCAGCAGCTTAAGACTAGCGGGAGGGTCGTTGGGCCTTTTGGGCAGTGGAGATACGCAGTATTTT
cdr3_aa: CASSLRLAGGSLGLLGSGDTQYF

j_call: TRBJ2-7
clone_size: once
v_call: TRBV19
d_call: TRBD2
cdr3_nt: TGTGCCAGTAGTTCGGGACTAGCGGGAGGGCCTCCTGACGAGCAGTACTTC
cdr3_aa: CASSSGLAGGPPDEQYF

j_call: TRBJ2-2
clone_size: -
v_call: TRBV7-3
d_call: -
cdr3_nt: TGTGCCAGCAGCTTATGGGCAGGGGTCACTGATTCCGGAGGGGGCGGGGAGCTGTTTTTT
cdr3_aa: CASSLWAGVTDSGGGGELFF